This TCR beta chain was obtained from a study of blood T cell repertoires in COVID-19. The wider study: Sites across the United States, Italy and Spain contributed samples from acute and convalescent COVID-19. PBMCs, B-cell-depleted T cells, or T cells provided the cDNA or gDNA that made up the material.

The repertoire was sequenced with immunoSEQ multiplex PCR; TCRdb's copy has only in-frame clones and lacks some. Of 200,000 to 300,000 clones in the sample, about nine tenths are singletons; the top ten hold under 2%. CDR3 length: 13 residues. Trimming removed 4 bases at V and 1 base at J, with 7 bases between. Study members were between roughly 18 and 100 years old and lived in about two dozen US regions. Symptom resolution, clearance, or two negative PCRs marked the recovered donors of Cohort 3. The clonotype was recovered from a middle-aged man who had recovered from COVID-19. The gene calls are TRBV12-3 or TRBV12-4 and TRBJ1-1; no clear D gene. The sample consisted of PBMCs or T cells enriched from blood (not recorded which). CDR3: CASSSHPNTEAFF. DNA of the CDR3: TGTGCCAGCAGTTCCCATCCGAACACTGAAGCTTTCTTT.